The next 10 T cell receptor beta chains were all read from a single sample in a study of OX40 agonist ivuxolimab in advanced cancers. Library preparation was by the immunoSEQ multiplex PCR assay. As stored in TCRdb, this immuneACCESS dataset retains in-frame rearrangements with V and J assigned. A fraction of the clones does not appear; measured against another copy, unresolved V genes explain less than half of the discrepancy, and the remainder lacks a known reason. The table for this sample lists under 100,000 clones; around 85% of them were counted only once. Of the sample, about 2.3% falls within the top ten clones. The sample here was CD4+ or CD8+ T cells sorted from blood, taken in a trial of the OX40 agonist ivuxolimab. The receptor set was obtained from an adult with an advanced solid tumor such as melanoma, head and neck, liver or kidney cancer.

CDR3 region: CASSLIGGWNTEAFF. The CDR3 nucleotides read TGTGCCAGCAGCCTAATTGGAGGTTGGAACACTGAAGCTTTCTTT. The chain employs TRBV11-2 and TRBJ1-1; D uncertain. V shed 5 bases and J shed 1 base, with 14 bases lying between them. The CDR3 sequence is 15 residues long. Per germline, CDR1 SGHAT and CDR2 FQNNGV. Supplemented by reference TRBV11-2 and TRBJ1-1, the full variable domain reads EAGVAQSPRYKIIEKRQSVAFWCNPISGHATLYWYQQILGQGPKLLIQFQNNGVVDDSQLPKDRFSAERLKGVDSTLKIQPAKLEDSAVYLCASSLIGGWNTEAFFGQGTRLTVV.

The chain links TRBV2 to TRBJ2-3; 12 bases match TRBD1. This CDR3 has 16 amino acids. V gave up 6 bases and J gave up 6 bases; unmatched junction bases: 10. CDR1 SNHLY and CDR2 FYNNEI come from the germline V gene. The CDR3 DNA reads TGTGCCAGCAGGGCCGGGACAGGGGGCGTCAAGGATACGCAGTATTTT. It specifies CASRAGTGGVKDTQYF.

The gene calls are TRBV6-5 and TRBJ2-7; possible D gene TRBD2, 5 bases. Germline assignment: CDR1 MNHEY and CDR2 SVGAGI. There are 12 residues in the CDR3. Deletions cut 6 bases from V and 3 bases from J, with 9 bases between. The CDR3 DNA is TGTGCCAGCAGGGACTGGGGCTACGAGCAGTACTTC. Its protein product is CASRDWGYEQYF.

The chain is built from TRBV28 and TRBJ1-6; 10 positions agree with TRBD1. This CDR3 is built from 16 residues. In germline, CDR1 is MDHEN, CDR2 SYDVKM. J gave up 7 bases and V 5 bases, and 8 bases lay outside the gene matches. Here the CDR3 reads CASSQPRTGGNSPLHF. In nucleotides, the CDR3 is TGTGCCAGCAGTCAACCAAGGACAGGGGGGAATTCACCCCTCCACTTT.

The chain combines TRBV7-9 with TRBJ1-2; tentative D call: TRBD1 (5 bases). This CDR3 is 16 amino acids long. Trimming shortened V by 0 bases and J by 2 bases, and 13 bases separated the two germline ends. The germline gives CDR1 SEHNR, CDR2 FQNEAQ (reference sequence). The CDR3: CASSLAGEGANYGYTF. The CDR3 coding sequence is TGTGCCAGCAGCTTAGCGGGGGAAGGGGCGAACTATGGCTACACCTTC.

The genes are TRBV29-1 and TRBJ1-3; 9 bases fit TRBD1. CDR1 is SQVTM, CDR2 ANQGSEA, per germline. The CDR3 is 15 amino acids. Unmatched junction bases numbered 7, after V lost 7 bases and J lost 0 bases. The CDR3 sequence is CSARTGATSGNTIYF. DNA of the CDR3: TGCAGCGCTAGGACAGGGGCTACCTCTGGAAACACCATATATTTT.

The V gene is TRBV5-1, the J gene TRBJ1-2, with 7 positions matching TRBD1. The germline CDR1 and CDR2 sequences are SGHRS and YFSETQ. The CDR3 has 14 amino acids. The junction had 7 bases not matched to a gene; V was cut back by 5 bases and J by 3 bases. The CDR3 loop reads CASRPGGSDYGYTF. CDR3 nucleotides: TGCGCCAGCAGGCCAGGGGGATCAGACTATGGCTACACCTTC.

The CDR3 bases are TGTGCCACCTCAGGAAACGCTGGACGTCCACCCCTCCACTTT. Translating gives CATSGNAGRPPLHF. The rearrangement uses TRBV19 and TRBJ1-6; D remains ambiguous. CDR3 length equals 14 residues. CDR1 is LNHDA, CDR2 SQIVND, per germline (reference sequence). The ends were cut back, 10 bases at V and 11 bases at J, with 21 bases in the middle. The variable domain in full, completed from reference TRBV19 and TRBJ1-6, reads DGGITQSPKYLFRKEGQNVTLSCEQNLNHDAMYWYRQDPGQGLRLIYYSQIVNDFQKGDIAEGYSVSREKKESFPLTVTSAQKNPTAFYLCATSGNAGRPPLHFGNGTRLTVT.

The chain couples TRBV28 to TRBJ1-6, with D possibly matching TRBD1 (6 bases). Germline lookup yields CDR1 MDHEN and CDR2 SYDVKM. CDR3 length: 13 residues. The germline V and J ends were trimmed by 6 bases and 10 bases, with 13 bases remaining between them. CDR3 amino acids: CASRDREYSPLHF. The CDR3 DNA reads as TGTGCCAGCAGGGACAGAGAGTACTCACCCCTCCACTTT.

The chain couples TRBV19 to TRBJ2-3; D not certain. CDR1 and CDR2 (germline): LNHDA, SQIVND (reference sequence). Trimming took 7 bases from V and 0 from J, leaving 8 bases between them. CDR3 size: 13 residues. CDR3 loop: CASISTSTDTQYF. The CDR3 DNA reads as TGTGCCAGTATAAGTACTAGCACAGATACGCAGTATTTT.